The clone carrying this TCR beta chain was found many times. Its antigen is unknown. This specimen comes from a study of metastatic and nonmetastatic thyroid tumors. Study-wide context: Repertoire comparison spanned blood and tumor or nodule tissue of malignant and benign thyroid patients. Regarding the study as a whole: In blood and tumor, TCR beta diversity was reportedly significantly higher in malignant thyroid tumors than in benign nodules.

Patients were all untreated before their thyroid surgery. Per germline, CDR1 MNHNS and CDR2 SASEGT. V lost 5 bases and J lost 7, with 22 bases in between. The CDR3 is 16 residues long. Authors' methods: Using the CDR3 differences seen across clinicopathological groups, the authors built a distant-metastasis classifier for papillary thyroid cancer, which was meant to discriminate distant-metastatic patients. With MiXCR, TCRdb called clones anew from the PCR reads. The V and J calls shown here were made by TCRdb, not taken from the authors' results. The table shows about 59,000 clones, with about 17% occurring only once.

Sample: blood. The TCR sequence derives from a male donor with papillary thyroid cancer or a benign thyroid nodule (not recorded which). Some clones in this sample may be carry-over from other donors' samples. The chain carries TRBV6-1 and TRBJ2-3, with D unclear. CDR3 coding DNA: TGTGCCAGCAGTCTTATTAACGGCCCAAGCACGCATACGCAGTATTTT. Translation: CASSLINGPSTHTQYF.